The entry below describes one TCR beta chain. Its antigen is unknown. This entry comes from a study of shared clonotypes between healthy human individuals. It was at deep level that the assay was run. The method was immunoSEQ multiplex PCR; TCRdb's version includes in-frame clones alone and lacks a portion of them. The sample lists around 2.5 million clones, 80% to 95% occurring once. Whole-study findings and limits: Non-shared clonotypes had lower generation probabilities than clonotypes shared by all four sorted-subset donors. Compared with memory subsets, naive subsets generally had larger estimated richness.

Splitting the CD4+ cells yielded a CD45RA+ naive subset and a CD45RA-negative memory subset. The V gene end was trimmed by 5 bases and the J gene end by 4 bases; junction bases not matched to a gene: 4. Germline V lookup: CDR1 KGHSH, CDR2 LQKENI. The CDR3 totals 14 residues. The sample consisted of naive CD4+ T cells from PBMCs. The subset was: CD45RA+ positively selected. This TCR was recovered from a man between 18 and 29 years old in good health. Some clones in this sample may be carry-over from other donors' samples. The chain combines TRBV18 with TRBJ2-2, with 7 bases lining up with TRBD2. CDR3 DNA sequence: TGTGCCAGCTCAAAGGGAGGGAGCACCGGGGAGCTGTTTTTT. Amino acids: CASSKGGSTGELFF.